Here is one T cell receptor beta chain with its context. Antigen unknown. These data originate in a study of cytotoxic CD8 clonotypes in ibrutinib-treated CLL. Study details: Responses: approximately 25 partial, 2 complete; after median roughly 68 months, about 15 stayed remitted, approximately twelve progressed. Overall study findings and caveats: Baseline levels were approached again at progression, after clonality had risen at ibrutinib response. Baseline clonality exceeded age-matched healthy donors and tracked circulating CD8+ T-cell counts.

TCRdb's table, derived via immunoSEQ multiplex PCR, lists solely in-frame clones and lacks some. The sample has roughly 160,000 clones, roughly four fifths seen once; the top ten hold around 2.1%. Germline assignment: CDR1 MDHEN and CDR2 SYDVKM. V was trimmed by 6 bases and J by 0 bases, leaving 8 bases between them. The CDR3 contains 13 residues. The material was PBMCs, obtained after 12 months of ibrutinib treatment. The source is a human donor with chronic lymphocytic leukemia. The rearrangement joins TRBV28 to TRBJ1-2; no firm D call. The CDR3 DNA follows: TGTGCCAGCAGGATGAATACTAACTATGGCTACACCTTC. It encodes CASRMNTNYGYTF.